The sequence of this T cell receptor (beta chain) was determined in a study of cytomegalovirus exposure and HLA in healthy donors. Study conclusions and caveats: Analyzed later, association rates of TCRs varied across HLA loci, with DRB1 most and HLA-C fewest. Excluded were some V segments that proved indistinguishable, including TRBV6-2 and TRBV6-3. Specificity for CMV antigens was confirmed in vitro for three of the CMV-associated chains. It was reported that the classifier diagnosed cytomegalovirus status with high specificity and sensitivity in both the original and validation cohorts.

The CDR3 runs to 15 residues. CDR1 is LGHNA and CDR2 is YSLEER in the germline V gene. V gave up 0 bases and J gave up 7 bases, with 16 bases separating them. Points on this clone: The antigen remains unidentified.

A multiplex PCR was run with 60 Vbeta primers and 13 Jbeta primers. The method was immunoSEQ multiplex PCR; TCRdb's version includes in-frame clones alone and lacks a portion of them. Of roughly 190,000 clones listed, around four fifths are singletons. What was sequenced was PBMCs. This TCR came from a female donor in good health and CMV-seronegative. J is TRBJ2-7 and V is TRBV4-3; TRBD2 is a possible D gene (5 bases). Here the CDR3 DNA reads TGCGCCAGCAGCCAAGAACTTAGCGATCTGGGAGAGCAGTACTTC. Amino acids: CASSQELSDLGEQYF.